This T cell receptor beta chain derives from a study of T cell repertoires in cytomegalovirus infection. Overall study: The public TCR beta signatures pointed to both CMV infection and matching HLA type.

TCRdb reprocessed the reads via MiXCR and lists one record per CDR3 protein. The sample carries hundreds of thousands of distinct CDR3 sequences, 33% recorded once. Of note for this clonotype: The antigen remains unidentified.

V was pared by 3 bases and J by 5 bases, with 6 bases of the junction left unmatched. This CDR3 spans 15 amino acids. The sequence was obtained from a human donor in good health (CMV status not recorded). Some clones in this sample may be carry-over from other donors' samples. The starting material was cultured PBMCs, obtained from culture after CMV antigen stimulation. The chain employs TRBV12-3 or TRBV12-4 and TRBJ2-1; 8 bases match TRBD2. CDR3 in amino acids: CASSFSGRDHNEQFF. CDR3 bases: TGTGCCAGCAGTTTTTCCGGGAGGGATCACAATGAGCAGTTCTTC.